Below, 7 T cell receptor beta chains from the same sample are listed, as sequenced in a study of post-analysis software for immune sequencing data. Study results and limitations: A handful of TRBV segments were significantly more frequent in patients than in controls. TRBV5-6, TRBV5-1 and TRBV20-1 were among these segments.

TCR beta libraries were prepared from cDNA with unique molecular identifiers. TCRdb processed the PCR reads anew with MiXCR; each CDR3 protein has one entry. The sample holds hundreds of thousands of distinct CDR3 sequences, around 64% seen once. These receptors have no identified antigens. The sequenced sample was blood. The origin of the receptors is a girl between 2 and 10 years old with multiple sclerosis.

The CDR3 DNA reads TGCGCCAGCAGCGGCGGGACAGGGGTGGAAAAACTGTTTTTT. Translating it yields CASSGGTGVEKLFF. V gene TRBV5-1 combines with J gene TRBJ1-4; TRBD1 matches at 10 bases. V shed 4 bases, J shed 8 bases, and the junction held 5 bases outside the gene matches. This CDR3 comprises 14 residues. Germline values: CDR1 SGHRS, CDR2 YFSETQ.

This clonotype was recorded a few times. V usage is TRBV28 and J usage is TRBJ2-1; D gene unclear. Germline CDR1 MDHEN, CDR2 SYDVKM. Trimming cost V 6 bases and J 14 bases, with 26 bases left between them. There are 15 residues in the CDR3. CDR3 sequence reads: CASRPDTGDRRFEFF. In nucleotides, the CDR3 is TGTGCCAGCAGACCCGACACTGGGGATAGACGGTTTGAGTTCTTC.

The V call is TRBV4-2, the J call TRBJ2-1, with TRBD2 matching 10 bases. Trimming took 4 bases from V and 3 from J; bases not matched to a gene: 6. The CDR3 covers 16 residues. In germline, CDR1 is LGHNA, CDR2 YNFKEQ. CDR3 in DNA: TGTGCCAGCAGCCGGTTAGCGGGGGGCCGCTACAATGAGCAGTTCTTC. This sequence encodes CASSRLAGGRYNEQFF.

Many counts were recorded for this clonotype. The J gene is TRBJ2-1, the V gene TRBV12-5; TRBD2 matches 9 bases. This CDR3 has 16 residues. Per the germline V gene, CDR1 is LGHNT and CDR2 is FRNRAP. V shed 6 bases and J 4 bases; nucleotides not matched to a gene: 10. The CDR3 reads CASGRPGTSRYNEQFF. CDR3 nucleotide sequence: TGTGCTAGTGGCCGACCAGGGACTAGCAGATACAATGAGCAGTTCTTC.

The gene calls are TRBV7-6 and TRBJ2-5; possibly TRBD2 for D (5 bases). CDR1 and CDR2 from the germline V gene are SGHVS and FNYEAQ. Between the trimmed V and J ends, which lost 1 base and 5 bases, there was a span of 11 bases. The CDR3 totals 14 residues. This chain's CDR3 is CASSLEGSGETQYF. Here the CDR3 DNA reads TGTGCCAGCAGCTTAGAAGGGTCGGGGGAGACCCAGTACTTC.

In this sample, this clonotype turned up a few times. CDR3 residues: CASSLNQGNEQFF. CDR3 DNA: TGTGCCAGCAGCTTAAATCAGGGCAATGAGCAGTTCTTC. The V and J genes are TRBV11-2 and TRBJ2-1, with a weak D call TRBD1 (5 bases). CDR3 length: 13 amino acids. Between the trimmed V and J ends, which lost 2 bases and 6 bases, there was a span of 8 bases. Germline V gene data show CDR1 as SGHAT and CDR2 as FQNNGV.

The chain is built from TRBV7-2 and TRBJ2-1, with a weak D call TRBD1 (5 bases). Trimming pared 2 bases from V and 13 bases from J, leaving 9 bases between. Per the germline V gene, CDR1 is SGHTA and CDR2 is FQGNSA. This CDR3 has 11 residues. This CDR3 is CASSLKTAQFF. CDR3 coding DNA: TGTGCCAGCAGCTTAAAGACAGCTCAGTTCTTC.